Listed here are 13 T cell receptor beta chains from one sample, sequenced in a study of STAT5B mutations in CD4+ large granular lymphocyte leukemia. Measured with immunoSEQ multiplex PCR; TCRdb has only the in-frame clones, and not every one. The data contain some 35,000 clones, about 87% of them singletons. Sequenced sample: CD4+ T cells from blood buffy coats. These receptors came from a human donor in good health.

The chain recombines TRBV7-9 with TRBJ2-3, with D perhaps TRBD2 (6 bases). V was clipped by 5 bases and J by 7 bases, with 19 bases between them. The CDR3 sequence is 15 residues long. The germline CDR1 and CDR2 sequences are SEHNR and FQNEAQ (reference sequence). The CDR3 DNA reads as TGTGCCAGCAGCCCGCCGCCCCGACTAGGGCATACGCAGTATTTT. Translating it yields CASSPPPRLGHTQYF.

CDR3 sequence: CASSEFEGGPSDTQYF. The CDR3 DNA sequence: TGTGCCAGCAGTGAATTTGAGGGAGGGCCTTCAGATACGCAGTATTTT. The chain carries TRBV25-1 and TRBJ2-3; 7 positions agree with TRBD2. Germline-derived CDR1 and CDR2 are MGHDK and SYGVNS. The CDR3 length is 16 residues. Trimming at V came to 1 base and at J to 4 bases, leaving 8 bases not matched to a gene.

This clone was recorded once. V gene TRBV4-1 combines with J gene TRBJ2-2, with D possibly being TRBD2 (6 bases). Trimming took 7 bases from V and 9 from J, leaving 12 bases between them. There are 12 residues in the CDR3. Per the germline V gene, CDR1 is MGHRA and CDR2 is YSYEKL. CDR3 nucleotide sequence: TGCGCCAGCACCCCCGGGAGCCGGGAGCTGTTTTTT. It is translated as CASTPGSRELFF.

This clone was found a few times. The chain uses TRBV11-2 and TRBJ1-5; 9 bases align to TRBD1. Per germline, CDR1 SGHAT and CDR2 FQNNGV. V lost 5 bases to trimming and J lost 7 bases; unmatched junction nucleotides: 3. The CDR3 sequence is 13 residues long. The CDR3 DNA reads as TGTGCCAGCAGCCTGGACAGGGGACAGCCCCAGCATTTT. It encodes CASSLDRGQPQHF.

The chain carries TRBV7-3 and TRBJ2-2; D unclear. The CDR3 is 13 amino acids. In germline, CDR1 is SGHTA, CDR2 FQGTGA. The V end lost 0 bases, the J end lost 7 bases, and 6 bases lay between the germline ends. The CDR3 nucleotides are TGTGCCAGCAGCTTAACGGTTGACGGGGAGCTGTTTTTT. Translated: CASSLTVDGELFF.

The chain is built from TRBV5-1 and TRBJ2-5; D might be TRBD1 (6 bases). Trimming pared 0 bases from V and 5 bases from J, leaving 11 bases between. Germline values: CDR1 SGHRS, CDR2 YFSETQ. This CDR3 is 14 amino acids long. The CDR3 is CASSLATGQETQYF. The CDR3, as DNA: TGCGCCAGCAGCTTGGCCACAGGGCAGGAGACCCAGTACTTC. Full variable domain (missing parts from reference TRBV5-1 and TRBJ2-5): KAGVTQTPRYLIKTRGQQVTLSCSPISGHRSVSWYQQTPGQGLQFLFEYFSETQRNKGNFPGRFSGRQFSNSRSEMNVSTLELGDSALYLCASSLATGQETQYFGPGTRLLVL.

The chain has TRBV4-3 and TRBJ1-3; possibly TRBD1 for D (5 bases). Germline loops: CDR1 LGHNA, CDR2 YSLEER. V was cut by 4 bases and J by 0 bases, with 10 bases left in between. The CDR3 covers 15 residues. DNA for the CDR3: TGCGCCAGCAGCCCAGGGTGGGCCTCTGGAAACACCATATATTTT. Amino acid sequence: CASSPGWASGNTIYF.

V is TRBV14 and J is TRBJ2-2, with 8 bases aligning to TRBD1. Germline assignment: CDR1 SGHDN and CDR2 FVKESK. With 4 bases clipped from V and 6 bases from J, the junction kept 4 bases outside the gene matches. This CDR3 spans 14 amino acids. The CDR3 region is CASSRQGLAGELFF. DNA of the CDR3: TGTGCCAGCAGCCGACAGGGGTTGGCCGGGGAGCTGTTTTTT.

The table lists this clone with a few counts. The genes are TRBV6-5 and TRBJ1-5; D not certain. V was pared by 6 bases and J by 2 bases, with 11 bases between. Germline lookup yields CDR1 MNHEY and CDR2 SVGAGI. The CDR3 runs to 14 residues. The CDR3 region has the DNA TGTGCCAGCAGCCTGCAACACGGCAATCAGCCCCAGCATTTT. This sequence encodes CASSLQHGNQPQHF.

The chain uses TRBV18 and TRBJ1-5; weak D call: TRBD1 (6 bases). This CDR3 has 18 residues. V gave up 2 bases and J gave up 3 bases, with 20 bases separating them. The germline CDR1 and CDR2 sequences are KGHSH and LQKENI. CDR3 DNA sequence: TGTGCCAGCTCACCATTCCCCTCGGCAGGGGCCTCCAATCAGCCCCAGCATTTT. Amino acid sequence: CASSPFPSAGASNQPQHF. Together with reference TRBV18 and TRBJ1-5, the CDR3 gives the full variable domain: NAGVMQNPRHLVRRRGQEARLRCSPMKGHSHVYWYRQLPEEGLKFMVYLQKENIIDESGMPKERFSAEFPKEGPSILRIQQVVRGDSAAYFCASSPFPSAGASNQPQHFGDGTRLSIL.

V and J are TRBV7-9 and TRBJ1-4; the D is unclear. Trimming stripped 3 bases from V and 0 bases from J, with 5 bases between. Germline V gives CDR1 SEHNR, CDR2 FQNEAQ (reference sequence). This CDR3 is 14 amino acids long. The CDR3 bases are TGTGCCAGCAGCTTCGGTGCAACTAATGAAAAACTGTTTTTT. Encoded protein: CASSFGATNEKLFF.

The sample holds one count of this clone. V gene TRBV7-9 combines with J gene TRBJ1-1; D may be TRBD1 (5 bases). Germline assignment: CDR1 SEHNR and CDR2 FQNEAQ (reference sequence). V was trimmed by 3 bases and J by 3 bases, leaving 11 bases between them. The length of the CDR3 is 14 residues. The CDR3 region is CASSFPTRDTEAFF. In DNA, the CDR3 is TGTGCCAGCAGCTTCCCCACCAGGGACACTGAAGCTTTCTTT.

The chain links TRBV4-2 to TRBJ2-5; no definite D call. The CDR3 consists of 16 residues. Trimming took off 0 bases at V and 5 bases at J, with 16 bases between the two ends. Germline V CDR1 and CDR2: LGHNA, YNFKEQ. For the CDR3, the DNA is TGTGCCAGCAGCCAAGATCTACCAGTAAGTTCGGAGACCCAGTACTTC. Translating gives CASSQDLPVSSETQYF.